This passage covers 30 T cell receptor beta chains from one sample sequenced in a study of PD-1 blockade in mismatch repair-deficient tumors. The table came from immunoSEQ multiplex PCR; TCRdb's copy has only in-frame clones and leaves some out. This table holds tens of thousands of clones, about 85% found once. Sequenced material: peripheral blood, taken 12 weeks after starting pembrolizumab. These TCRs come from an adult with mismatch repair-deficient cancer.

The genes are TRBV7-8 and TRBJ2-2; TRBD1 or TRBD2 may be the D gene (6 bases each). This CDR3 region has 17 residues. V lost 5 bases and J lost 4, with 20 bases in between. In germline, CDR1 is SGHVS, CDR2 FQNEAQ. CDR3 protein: CASSPTGWGAGTGELFF. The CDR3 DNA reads TGTGCCAGCAGCCCGACCGGGTGGGGGGCGGGCACCGGGGAGCTGTTTTTT.

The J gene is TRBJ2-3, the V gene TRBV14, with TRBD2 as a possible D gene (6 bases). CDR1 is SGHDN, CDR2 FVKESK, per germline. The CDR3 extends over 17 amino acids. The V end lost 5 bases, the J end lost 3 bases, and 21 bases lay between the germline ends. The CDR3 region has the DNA TGTGCCAGCAGCGCGAGACGGACGGGAGAAACGACAGATACGCAGTATTTT. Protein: CASSARRTGETTDTQYF.

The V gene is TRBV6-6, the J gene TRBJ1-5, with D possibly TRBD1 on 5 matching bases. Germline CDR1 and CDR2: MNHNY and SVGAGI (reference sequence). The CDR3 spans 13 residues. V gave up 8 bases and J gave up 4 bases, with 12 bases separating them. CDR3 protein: CASSSRGNQPQHF. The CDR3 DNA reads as TGTGCCAGCTCCTCGCGGGGGAATCAGCCCCAGCATTTT.

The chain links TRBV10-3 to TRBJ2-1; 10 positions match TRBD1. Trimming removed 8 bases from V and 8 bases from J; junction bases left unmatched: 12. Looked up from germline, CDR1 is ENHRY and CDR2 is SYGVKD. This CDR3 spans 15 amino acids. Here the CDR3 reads CAIQFRTGGRYEQFF. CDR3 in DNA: TGTGCCATCCAGTTCCGGACAGGGGGAAGGTATGAGCAGTTCTTC.

CDR3 nucleotide sequence: TGTGCCAGCAGCTTAAGGGGTCTTGGGGCAATCAATCAGCCCCAGCATTTT. Residues: CASSLRGLGAINQPQHF. This chain links TRBV7-8 with TRBJ1-5, with a weak D call TRBD1 (5 bases). Germline V CDR1 and CDR2: SGHVS, FQNEAQ. Trimming removed 2 bases from V and 3 bases from J, with 17 bases in between. The CDR3 loop spans 17 amino acids.

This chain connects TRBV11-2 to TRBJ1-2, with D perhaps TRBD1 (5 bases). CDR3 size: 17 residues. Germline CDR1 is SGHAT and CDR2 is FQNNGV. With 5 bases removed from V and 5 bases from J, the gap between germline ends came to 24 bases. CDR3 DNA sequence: TGTGCCAGCAGCCCGAATTGGGCGGGGCCGAGGGAATATGGCTACACCTTC. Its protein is CASSPNWAGPREYGYTF.

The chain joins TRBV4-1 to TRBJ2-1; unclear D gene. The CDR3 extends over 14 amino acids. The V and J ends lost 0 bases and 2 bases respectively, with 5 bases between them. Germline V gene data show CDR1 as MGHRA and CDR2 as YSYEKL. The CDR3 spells CASSQEATYNEQFF. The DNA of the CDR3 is TGCGCCAGCAGCCAAGAGGCGACCTACAATGAGCAGTTCTTC.

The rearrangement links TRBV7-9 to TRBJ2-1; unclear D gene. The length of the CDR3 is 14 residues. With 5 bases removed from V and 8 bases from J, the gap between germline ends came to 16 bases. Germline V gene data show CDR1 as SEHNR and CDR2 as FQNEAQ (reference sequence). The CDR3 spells CASSLDGPSDEQFF. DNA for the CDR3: TGTGCCAGCAGCCTAGACGGCCCAAGCGATGAGCAGTTCTTC.

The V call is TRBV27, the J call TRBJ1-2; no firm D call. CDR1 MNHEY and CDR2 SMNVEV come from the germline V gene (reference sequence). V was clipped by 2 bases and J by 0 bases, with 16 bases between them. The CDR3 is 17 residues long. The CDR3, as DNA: TGTGCCAGCAGTTTAGGGTACGGTGGCTGGTCTAACTATGGCTACACCTTC. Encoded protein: CASSLGYGGWSNYGYTF.

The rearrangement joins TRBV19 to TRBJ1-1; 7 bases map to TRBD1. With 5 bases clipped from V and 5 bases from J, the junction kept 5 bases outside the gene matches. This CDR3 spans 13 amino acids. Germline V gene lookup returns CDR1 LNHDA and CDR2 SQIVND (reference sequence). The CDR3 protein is CASSPQGQTEAFF. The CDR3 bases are TGTGCCAGTAGTCCACAGGGGCAAACTGAAGCTTTCTTT.

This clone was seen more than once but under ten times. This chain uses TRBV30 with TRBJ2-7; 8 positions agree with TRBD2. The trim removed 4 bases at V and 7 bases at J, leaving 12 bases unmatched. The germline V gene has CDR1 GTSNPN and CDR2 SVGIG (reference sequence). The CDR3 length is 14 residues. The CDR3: CAWTRFRSGGEQYF. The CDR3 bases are TGTGCCTGGACCCGATTTAGGAGCGGGGGAGAGCAGTACTTC.

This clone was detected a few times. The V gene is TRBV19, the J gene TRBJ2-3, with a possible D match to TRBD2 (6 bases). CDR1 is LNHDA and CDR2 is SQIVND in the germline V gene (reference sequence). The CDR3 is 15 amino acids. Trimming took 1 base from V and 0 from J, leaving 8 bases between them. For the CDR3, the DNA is TGTGCCAGTAGTATAGTAGCGGTCAGCACAGATACGCAGTATTTT. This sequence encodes CASSIVAVSTDTQYF. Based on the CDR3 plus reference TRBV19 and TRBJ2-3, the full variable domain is DGGITQSPKYLFRKEGQNVTLSCEQNLNHDAMYWYRQDPGQGLRLIYYSQIVNDFQKGDIAEGYSVSREKKESFPLTVTSAQKNPTAFYLCASSIVAVSTDTQYFGPGTRLTVL.

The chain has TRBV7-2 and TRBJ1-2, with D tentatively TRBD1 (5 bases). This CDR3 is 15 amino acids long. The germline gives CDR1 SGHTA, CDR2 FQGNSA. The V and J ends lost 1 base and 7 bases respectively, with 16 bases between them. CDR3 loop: CASSLEPGPPLGYTF. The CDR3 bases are TGTGCCAGCAGCTTAGAGCCGGGGCCTCCCCTTGGCTACACCTTC.

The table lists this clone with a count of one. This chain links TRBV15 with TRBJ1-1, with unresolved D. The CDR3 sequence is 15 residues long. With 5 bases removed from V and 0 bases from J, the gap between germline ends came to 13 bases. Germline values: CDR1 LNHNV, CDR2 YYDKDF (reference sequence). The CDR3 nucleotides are TGTGCCACCAGCCCGATGGACGGGATGAACACTGAAGCTTTCTTT. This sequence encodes CATSPMDGMNTEAFF.

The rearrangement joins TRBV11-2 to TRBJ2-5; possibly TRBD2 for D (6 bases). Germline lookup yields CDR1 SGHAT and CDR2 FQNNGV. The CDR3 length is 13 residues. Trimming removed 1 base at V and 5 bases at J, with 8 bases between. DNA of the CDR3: TGTGCCAGCAGCTTAGTCCGGGGGGAGACCCAGTACTTC. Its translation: CASSLVRGETQYF.

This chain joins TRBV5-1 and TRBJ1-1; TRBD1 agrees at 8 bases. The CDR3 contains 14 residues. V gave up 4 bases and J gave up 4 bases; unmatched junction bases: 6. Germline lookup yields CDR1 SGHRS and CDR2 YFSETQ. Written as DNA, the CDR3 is TGCGCCAGCAGCAGGACAGGGACGGCCACTGAAGCTTTCTTT. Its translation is CASSRTGTATEAFF.

CDR3 amino acids: CASEGGTDTQYF. CDR3 coding DNA: TGTGCCTCAGAAGGGGGCACAGATACGCAGTATTTT. The chain is built from TRBV28 and TRBJ2-3; a weak D match, TRBD1 (5 bases). The germline gives CDR1 MDHEN, CDR2 SYDVKM. The CDR3 length is 12 residues. Trimming cost V 11 bases and J 1 base, with 10 bases left between them.

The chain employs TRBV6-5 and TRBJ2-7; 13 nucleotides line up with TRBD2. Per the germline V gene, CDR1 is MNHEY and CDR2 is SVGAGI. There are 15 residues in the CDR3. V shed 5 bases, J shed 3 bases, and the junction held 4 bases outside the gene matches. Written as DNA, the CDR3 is TGTGCCAGCAGTAGTTGGACTAGCGGGAGCTACGAGCAGTACTTC. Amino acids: CASSSWTSGSYEQYF.

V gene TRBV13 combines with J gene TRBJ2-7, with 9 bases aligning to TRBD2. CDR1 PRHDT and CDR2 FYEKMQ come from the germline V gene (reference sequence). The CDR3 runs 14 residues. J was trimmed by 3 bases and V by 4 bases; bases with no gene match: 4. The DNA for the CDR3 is TGTGCCAGCAGCTCCCGGACTAGCGTCTACGAGCAGTACTTC. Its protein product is CASSSRTSVYEQYF.

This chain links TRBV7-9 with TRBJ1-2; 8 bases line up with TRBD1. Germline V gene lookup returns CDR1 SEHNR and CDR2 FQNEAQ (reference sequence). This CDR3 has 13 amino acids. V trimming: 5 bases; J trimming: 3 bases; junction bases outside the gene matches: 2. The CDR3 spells CASSAGQDYGYTF. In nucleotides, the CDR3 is TGTGCCAGCAGCGCGGGACAGGACTATGGCTACACCTTC.

CDR3: CASRNPLPGELFF. CDR3 nucleotides: TGTGCCAGCAGGAACCCACTCCCGGGGGAGCTGTTTTTT. V and J are TRBV6-1 and TRBJ2-2; no reliable D call. Germline loops: CDR1 MNHNS, CDR2 SASEGT. V was clipped by 6 bases and J by 8 bases, with 13 bases between them. This CDR3 has 13 residues.

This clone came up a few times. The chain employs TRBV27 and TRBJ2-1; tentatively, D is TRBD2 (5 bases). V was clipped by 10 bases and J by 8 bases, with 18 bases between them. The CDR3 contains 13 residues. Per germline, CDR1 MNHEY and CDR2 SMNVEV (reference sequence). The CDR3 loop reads CAIRAGGRHEQFF. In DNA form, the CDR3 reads TGTGCCATTAGGGCGGGCGGGCGGCATGAGCAGTTCTTC.

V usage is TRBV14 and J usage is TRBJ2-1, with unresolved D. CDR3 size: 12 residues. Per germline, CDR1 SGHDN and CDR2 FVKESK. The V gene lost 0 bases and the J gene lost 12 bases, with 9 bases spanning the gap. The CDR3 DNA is TGTGCCAGCAGCCAAGATATTCGACGGCAGTTCTTC. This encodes CASSQDIRRQFF.

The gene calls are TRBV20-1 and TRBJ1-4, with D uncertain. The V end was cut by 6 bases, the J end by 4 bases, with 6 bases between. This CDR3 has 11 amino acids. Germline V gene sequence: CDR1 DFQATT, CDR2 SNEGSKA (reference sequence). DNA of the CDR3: TGCAGTGCGGAGGATAATGAAAAACTGTTTTTT. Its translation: CSAEDNEKLFF.

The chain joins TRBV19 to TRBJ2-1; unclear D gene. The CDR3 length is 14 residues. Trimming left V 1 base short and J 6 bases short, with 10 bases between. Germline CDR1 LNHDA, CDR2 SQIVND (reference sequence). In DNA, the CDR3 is TGTGCCAGTAGTATAGTGGGCTTTGGCAATGAGCAGTTCTTC. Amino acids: CASSIVGFGNEQFF.

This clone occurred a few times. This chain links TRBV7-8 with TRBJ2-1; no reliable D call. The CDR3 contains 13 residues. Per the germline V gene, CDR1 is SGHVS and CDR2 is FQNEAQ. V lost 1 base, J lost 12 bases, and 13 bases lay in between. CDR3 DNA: TGTGCCAGCAGCTTAGAATGGCGTGCCTCGCAGTTCTTC. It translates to CASSLEWRASQFF.

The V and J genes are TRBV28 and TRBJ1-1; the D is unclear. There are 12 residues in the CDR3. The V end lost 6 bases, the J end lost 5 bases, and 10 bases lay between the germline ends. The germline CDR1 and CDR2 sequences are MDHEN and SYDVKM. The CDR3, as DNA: TGTGCCAGCAGAACGTTGGAGACTGAAGCTTTCTTT. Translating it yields CASRTLETEAFF.

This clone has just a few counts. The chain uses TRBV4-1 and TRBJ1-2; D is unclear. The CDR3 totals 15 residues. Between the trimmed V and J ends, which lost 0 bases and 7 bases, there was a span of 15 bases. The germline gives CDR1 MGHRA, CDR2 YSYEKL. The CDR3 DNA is TGCGCCAGCAGCCAAGAGGGAGACACTAGATTTGGCTACACCTTC. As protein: CASSQEGDTRFGYTF.

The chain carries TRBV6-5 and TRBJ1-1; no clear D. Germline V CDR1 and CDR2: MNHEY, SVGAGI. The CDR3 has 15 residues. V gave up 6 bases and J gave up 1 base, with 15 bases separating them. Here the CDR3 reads CASSAIYEGNTEAFF. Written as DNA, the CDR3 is TGTGCCAGCAGCGCAATCTACGAGGGGAACACTGAAGCTTTCTTT.

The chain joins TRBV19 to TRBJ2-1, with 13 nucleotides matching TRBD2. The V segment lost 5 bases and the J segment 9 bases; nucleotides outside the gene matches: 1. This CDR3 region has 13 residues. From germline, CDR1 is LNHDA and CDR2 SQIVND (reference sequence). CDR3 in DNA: TGTGCCAGTAGTGGACTAGCGGGAGTTGAGCAGTTCTTC. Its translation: CASSGLAGVEQFF.